Sequencing of this T cell receptor (beta chain) was carried out in a study of monozygotic twins with inflammatory bowel disease. Remarks on this clonotype: Its antigen is not known.

CDR3 size: 15 residues. Germline V CDR1 and CDR2: MDHEN, SYDVKM. From the 5' RACE reads, TCRdb lists one entry per CDR3 protein and no DNA. The sample has nearly 450,000 distinct CDR3 sequences. Study conclusions and caveats: Twins with IBD were found to have lower TCRbeta diversity (inverse Simpson) than healthy co-twins.

The chain joins TRBV28 to TRBJ2-7; no DNA is available, so the TRBD1 call from TCRdb remains unchecked. This TCR was sampled from a human donor with ulcerative colitis or Crohn's disease, or a healthy co-twin of an affected twin (not recorded which). Sequenced material: blood. The CDR3 protein is CASSSPGTSSYEQYF.